This T cell receptor (beta chain) was sequenced for a study of T cell responses to AZD1222 COVID-19 vaccine. General observations from the study: Spike-specific TCR repertoires showed rising breadth and depth after two AZD1222 doses. Among AZD1222 vaccinees, only six were seropositive at baseline.

This clone appeared a single time. Its antigen is undetermined. Clones were sequenced by immunoSEQ multiplex PCR, and TCRdb holds only the in-frame ones, with some missing. This sample has tens of thousands of clones; 75% to 95% occur once, and the top ten carry less than 6%. Germline values: CDR1 SQVTM, CDR2 ANQGSEA. The CDR3 contains 13 residues. The V and J ends lost 7 bases and 8 bases, in that order; junction bases with no gene match: 11. The sample was peripheral blood, taken 28 days after the second AZD1222 dose. This chain joins TRBV29-1 and TRBJ1-2, with 9 bases identical to TRBD1. This TCR was sampled from an adult who received the AZD1222 COVID-19 vaccine. The CDR3 DNA reads TGCAGCGGTGGGACAGGGAGCTCGGGCGGCTACACCTTC. It is translated as CSGGTGSSGGYTF.